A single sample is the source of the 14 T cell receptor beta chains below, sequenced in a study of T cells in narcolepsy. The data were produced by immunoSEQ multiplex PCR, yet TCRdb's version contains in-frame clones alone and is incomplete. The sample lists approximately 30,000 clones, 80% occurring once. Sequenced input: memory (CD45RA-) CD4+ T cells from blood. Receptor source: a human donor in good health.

The CDR3 sequence is CASSLGLPSLDPYEQYF. In nucleotides, the CDR3 is TGTGCCAGCAGCTTAGGATTGCCCAGCCTGGACCCCTACGAGCAGTACTTC. The chain carries TRBV7-8 and TRBJ2-7; D remains ambiguous. Germline CDR1 SGHVS, CDR2 FQNEAQ. The CDR3 has 17 amino acids. Deletions cut 1 base from V and 2 bases from J, with 18 bases between.

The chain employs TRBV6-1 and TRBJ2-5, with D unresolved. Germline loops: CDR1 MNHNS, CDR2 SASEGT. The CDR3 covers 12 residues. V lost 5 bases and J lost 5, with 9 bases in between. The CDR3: CASSLGWETQYF. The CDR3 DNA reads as TGTGCCAGCAGTCTCGGATGGGAGACCCAGTACTTC.

CDR3 amino acids: CASSLRLTDTQYF. DNA for the CDR3: TGTGCCAGCAGCCTCCGACTCACAGATACGCAGTATTTT. The chain joins TRBV9 to TRBJ2-3, with D hard to call. The CDR3 sequence is 13 residues long. Germline CDR1 reads SGDLS; CDR2 reads YYNGEE. Trimming pared 4 bases from V and 2 bases from J, leaving 8 bases between.

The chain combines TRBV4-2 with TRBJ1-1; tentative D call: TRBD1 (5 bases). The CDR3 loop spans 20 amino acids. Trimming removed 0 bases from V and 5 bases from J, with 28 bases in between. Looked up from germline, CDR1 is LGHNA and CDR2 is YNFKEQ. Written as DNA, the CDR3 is TGTGCCAGCAGCCAAGACCGAGTAGGGGCGAGGAGAGAGGGCGGGACTGAAGCTTTCTTT. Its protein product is CASSQDRVGARREGGTEAFF.

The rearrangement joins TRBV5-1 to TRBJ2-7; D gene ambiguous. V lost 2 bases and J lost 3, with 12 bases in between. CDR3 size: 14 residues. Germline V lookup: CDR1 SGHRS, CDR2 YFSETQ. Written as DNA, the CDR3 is TGCGCCAGCAGCTTTTCGACCGCCGGCTACGAGCAGTACTTC. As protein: CASSFSTAGYEQYF.

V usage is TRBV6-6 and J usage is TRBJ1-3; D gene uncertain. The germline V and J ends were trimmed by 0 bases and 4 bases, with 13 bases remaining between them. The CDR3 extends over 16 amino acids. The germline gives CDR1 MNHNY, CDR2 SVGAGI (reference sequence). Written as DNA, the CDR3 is TGTGCCAGCAGTTACTCACCCCTGGCTACGGGAAACACCATATATTTT. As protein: CASSYSPLATGNTIYF.

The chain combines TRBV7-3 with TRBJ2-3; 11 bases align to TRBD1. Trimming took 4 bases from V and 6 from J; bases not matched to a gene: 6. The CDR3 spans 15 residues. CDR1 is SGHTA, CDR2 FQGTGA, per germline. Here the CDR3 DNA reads TGTGCCAGCAGCTCGGGACAGGGGGTGAGGGATACGCAGTATTTT. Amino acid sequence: CASSSGQGVRDTQYF. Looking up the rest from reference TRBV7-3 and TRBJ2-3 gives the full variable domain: GAGVSQTPSNKVTEKGKYVELRCDPISGHTALYWYRQSLGQGPEFLIYFQGTGAADDSGLPNDRFFAVRPEGSVSTLKIQRTERGDSAVYLCASSSGQGVRDTQYFGPGTRLTVL.

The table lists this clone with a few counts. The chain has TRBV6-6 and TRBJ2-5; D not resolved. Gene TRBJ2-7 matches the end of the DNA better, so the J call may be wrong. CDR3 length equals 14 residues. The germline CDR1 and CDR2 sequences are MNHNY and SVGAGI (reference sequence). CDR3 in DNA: TGTGCCAGCAGTTACTCGCTTTGGGATTACGAGCAGTACTTC. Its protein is CASSYSLWDYEQYF.

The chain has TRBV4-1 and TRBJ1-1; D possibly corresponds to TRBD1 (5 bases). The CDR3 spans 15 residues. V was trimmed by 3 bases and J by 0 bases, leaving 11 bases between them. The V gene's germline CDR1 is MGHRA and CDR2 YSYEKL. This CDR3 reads CASSQTDRLNTEAFF. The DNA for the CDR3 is TGCGCCAGCAGCCAGACCGACAGACTGAACACTGAAGCTTTCTTT.

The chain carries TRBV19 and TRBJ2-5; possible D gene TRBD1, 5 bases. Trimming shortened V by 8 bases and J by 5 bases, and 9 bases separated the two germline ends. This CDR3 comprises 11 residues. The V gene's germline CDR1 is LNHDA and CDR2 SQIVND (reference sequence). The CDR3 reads CASGAAETQYF. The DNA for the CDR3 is TGTGCCAGTGGGGCAGCCGAGACCCAGTACTTC.

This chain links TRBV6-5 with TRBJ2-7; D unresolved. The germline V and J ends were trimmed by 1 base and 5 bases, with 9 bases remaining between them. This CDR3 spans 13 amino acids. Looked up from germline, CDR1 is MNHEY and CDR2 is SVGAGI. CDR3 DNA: TGTGCCAGCAGTTACTTAGTTCTGAACGAGCAGTACTTC. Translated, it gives CASSYLVLNEQYF.

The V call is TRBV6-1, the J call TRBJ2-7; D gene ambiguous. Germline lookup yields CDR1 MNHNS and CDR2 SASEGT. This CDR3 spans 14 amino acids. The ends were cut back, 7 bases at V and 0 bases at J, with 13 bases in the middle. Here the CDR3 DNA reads TGTGCCAGCACGGGCAGCTATAGCTCCTACGAGCAGTACTTC. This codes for CASTGSYSSYEQYF.

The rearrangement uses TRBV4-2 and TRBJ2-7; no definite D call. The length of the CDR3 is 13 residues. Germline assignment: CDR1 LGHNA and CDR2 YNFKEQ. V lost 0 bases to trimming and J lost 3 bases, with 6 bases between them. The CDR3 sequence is CASSQEGNYEQYF. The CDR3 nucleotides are TGTGCCAGCAGCCAAGAGGGCAACTACGAGCAGTACTTC.

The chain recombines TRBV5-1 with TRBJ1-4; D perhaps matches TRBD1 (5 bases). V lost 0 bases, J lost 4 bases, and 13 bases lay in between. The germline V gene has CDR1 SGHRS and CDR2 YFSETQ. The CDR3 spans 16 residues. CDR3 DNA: TGCGCCAGCAGCTTGGACCCGGGGCCGGGTAATGAAAAACTGTTTTTT. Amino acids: CASSLDPGPGNEKLFF. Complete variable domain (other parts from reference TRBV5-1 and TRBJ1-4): KAGVTQTPRYLIKTRGQQVTLSCSPISGHRSVSWYQQTPGQGLQFLFEYFSETQRNKGNFPGRFSGRQFSNSRSEMNVSTLELGDSALYLCASSLDPGPGNEKLFFGSGTQLSVL.